Listed here are 15 T cell receptor beta chains from one sample, sequenced in a study of T cells in Graves' hyperthyroidism and ophthalmopathy. There were TCR beta CDR3 regions amplified from RNA transcripts. The TCR CDR3 first-round RT-PCR relied on the HTBI primer set. TCRdb recomputed calls from the multiplex PCR reads with MiXCR, one row per CDR3 protein. The repertoire holds 250,000 to 300,000 distinct CDR3 sequences, with about a sixth as singletons. The source material was blood. The receptors were gathered from a woman in her fifties or sixties with Graves' ophthalmopathy.

On this clonotype: A much larger clone differs from this one at a single base, so this may be a read error. The V call is TRBV6-2 or TRBV6-3, the J call TRBJ2-1; D not certain. In germline, CDR1 is MNHEY, CDR2 SVGEGT. The CDR3 sequence is 13 residues long. CDR3: CTSSESSYNEQFF. CDR3 nucleotide sequence: TGTACCAGCTCTGAGAGCTCCTACAATGAGCAGTTCTTC.

This chain links TRBV29-1 with TRBJ2-7, with D tentatively TRBD1 (5 bases). Germline CDR1 SQVTM, CDR2 ANQGSEA. The CDR3 is made up of 13 amino acids. Trimming removed 4 bases at V and 2 bases at J, with 12 bases between. DNA for the CDR3: TGCAGCGTTGTTGGCTGGGGCGCCTACGAGCAGTACTTC. Its protein is CSVVGWGAYEQYF.

This clonotype occurred many times. The chain employs TRBV2 and TRBJ1-1; 9 bases are a match to TRBD1. From germline, CDR1 is SNHLY and CDR2 FYNNEI. This CDR3 has 15 residues. Unmatched junction bases numbered 10, after V lost 7 bases and J lost 4 bases. CDR3 in DNA: TGTGCCAGCACATTACAGGGGGCTGTCGGCACTGAAGCTTTCTTT. Protein product: CASTLQGAVGTEAFF.

On this clonotype itself: The junction shows a germline mismatch at one end, possibly a read error. The CDR3 nucleotides read TGTGCCAGCAACGTAGGGTACCGCACAGATACGCAGTATTTT. Its protein is CASNVGYRTDTQYF. The V gene is TRBV9, the J gene TRBJ2-3; no firm D call. This CDR3 is built from 14 residues. Germline CDR1 reads SGDLS; CDR2 reads YYNGEE.

In this sample, this clonotype turned up a few times. The J gene is TRBJ1-1, the V gene TRBV29-1; D is unclear. CDR1 and CDR2 from the germline V gene are SQVTM and ANQGSEA. V shed 4 bases and J shed 7 bases, with 13 bases lying between them. The CDR3 extends over 12 amino acids. The CDR3 sequence: CSVGVERGEAFF. The CDR3 nucleotides are TGCAGCGTTGGGGTTGAGCGGGGTGAAGCTTTCTTT.

This clonotype was seen a handful of times. The CDR3 is CSARYPQGASYEQYF. The CDR3 nucleotides are TGCAGTGCTAGGTACCCGCAGGGGGCTTCCTACGAGCAGTACTTC. V is TRBV20-1 and J is TRBJ2-7, with 8 bases aligning to TRBD1. Losses at the gene ends were 3 bases for V and 1 base for J; bases not matched to a gene: 8. The CDR3 extends over 15 amino acids. Germline lookup yields CDR1 DFQATT and CDR2 SNEGSKA (reference sequence).

The V and J genes are TRBV10-3 and TRBJ2-1; perhaps D is TRBD1 or TRBD2 (6 bases each). V was shortened by 0 bases and J by 6 bases, with 15 bases between the two germline ends. CDR3 length: 16 residues. The germline gives CDR1 ENHRY, CDR2 SYGVKD. The CDR3 DNA sequence: TGTGCCATCAGTGAGTCGAGAGGGGGGAAAGGCAATGAGCAGTTCTTC. Its protein is CAISESRGGKGNEQFF.

Comments on this clonotype: A much larger clone differs from this one at a single base, so this may be a read error. This rearrangement joins TRBV30 to TRBJ1-5, with D uncertain. The CDR3 sequence is 13 residues long. CDR1 and CDR2 from the germline V gene are GTSNPN and SVGIG (reference sequence). Here the CDR3 reads CARSVLEDQPQHF. The CDR3 DNA sequence: TGTGCCCGGAGTGTTTTGGAAGATCAGCCCCAGCATTTT.

This clonotype was counted ten times or more. V usage is TRBV7-9 and J usage is TRBJ2-7, with D possibly being TRBD2 (6 bases). The CDR3 runs 16 residues. The germline CDR1 and CDR2 sequences are SEHNR and FQNEAQ (reference sequence). Trimming stripped 5 bases from V and 1 base from J, with 18 bases between. This chain's CDR3 is CASSAQRPSESYEQYF. The DNA of the CDR3 is TGTGCCAGCAGCGCTCAGCGCCCTAGCGAGTCCTACGAGCAGTACTTC.

This clonotype occurred many times. The chain links TRBV7-2 to TRBJ2-7; D is perhaps TRBD1 or TRBD2 (5 bases each). Germline-derived CDR1 and CDR2 are SGHTA and FQGNSA. V was trimmed by 5 bases and J by 5 bases, leaving 13 bases between them. The CDR3 is 13 residues long. The CDR3 DNA reads TGTGCCAGCAGCATGGGGACGGGGAACGAGCAGTACTTC. Translating gives CASSMGTGNEQYF.

This clonotype occurred many times. The V and J genes are TRBV6-1 and TRBJ2-1; 12 bases are shared with TRBD1. This CDR3 contains 13 residues. Unmatched junction bases numbered 1, after V lost 5 bases and J lost 8 bases. Germline V gene lookup returns CDR1 MNHNS and CDR2 SASEGT. The CDR3 region is CASSRDRGHEQFF. Written as DNA, the CDR3 is TGTGCCAGCAGTAGGGACAGGGGGCATGAGCAGTTCTTC.

The rearrangement uses TRBV5-1 and TRBJ2-1; 7 nucleotides line up with TRBD2. This CDR3 contains 15 residues. Germline CDR1 SGHRS, CDR2 YFSETQ. The ends lost 2 bases at V and 5 bases at J; junction bases unmatched: 7. The DNA of the CDR3 is TGCGCCAGCAGCTTCGAAGCGGGGCTGAACAATGAGCAGTTCTTC. Translating gives CASSFEAGLNNEQFF.

This clonotype was recorded at least ten times. The rearrangement uses TRBV2 and TRBJ2-2; tentatively, D is TRBD1 or TRBD2 (7 bases each). CDR1 and CDR2 from the germline V gene are SNHLY and FYNNEI. There are 15 residues in the CDR3. V was cut by 7 bases and J by 5 bases, with 17 bases left in between. For the CDR3, the DNA is TGTGCCAGCACCCTAAGACAGGGAGGGACCGGGGAGCTGTTTTTT. Translated, it gives CASTLRQGGTGELFF.

This chain links TRBV4-2 with TRBJ1-3; D unresolved. Trimming removed 3 bases from V and 0 bases from J, with 12 bases in between. The CDR3 is 16 residues long. In germline, CDR1 is LGHNA, CDR2 YNFKEQ. This chain's CDR3 is CASSHPGLSSGNTIYF. CDR3 sequence (DNA): TGTGCCAGCAGCCACCCCGGCCTGTCCTCTGGAAACACCATATATTTT.

This clonotype was found many times. V is TRBV7-9 and J is TRBJ1-2, with D uncertain. Germline V gives CDR1 SEHNR, CDR2 FQNEAQ (reference sequence). This CDR3 is 13 amino acids long. The V and J ends lost 1 base and 8 bases respectively, with 11 bases between them. CDR3 nucleotides: TGTGCCAGCAGCTTAGAGGGCAAGCGCGGCTACACCTTC. This codes for CASSLEGKRGYTF.